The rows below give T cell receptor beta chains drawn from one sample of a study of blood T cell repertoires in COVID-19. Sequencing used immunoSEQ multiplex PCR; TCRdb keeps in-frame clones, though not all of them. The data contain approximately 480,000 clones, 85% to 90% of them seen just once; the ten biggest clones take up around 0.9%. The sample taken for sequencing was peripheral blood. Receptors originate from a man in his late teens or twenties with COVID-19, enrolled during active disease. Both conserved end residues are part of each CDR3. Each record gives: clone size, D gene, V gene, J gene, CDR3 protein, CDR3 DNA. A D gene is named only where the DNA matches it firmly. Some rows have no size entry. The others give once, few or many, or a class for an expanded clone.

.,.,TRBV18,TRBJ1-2,CASSTRQESGYTF,TGTGCCAGCTCAACCCGACAGGAGAGTGGCTACACCTTC
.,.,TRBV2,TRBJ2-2,CASSEALGSSNTGELFF,TGTGCCAGCAGTGAAGCGCTTGGTAGCTCTAACACCGGGGAGCTGTTTTTT
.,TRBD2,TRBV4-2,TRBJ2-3,CASSQDGTSGRASYTQYF,TGTGCCAGCAGCCAAGATGGGACTAGCGGGAGGGCCTCGTATACGCAGTATTTT
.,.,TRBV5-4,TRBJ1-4,CASSVQGINEGLFF,TGTGCCAGCAGCGTACAGGGCATCAATGAGGGACTGTTTTTT
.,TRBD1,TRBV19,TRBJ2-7,CASSPGQGVTYEQYF,TGTGCCAGTAGTCCGGGACAGGGGGTAACCTACGAGCAGTACTTC
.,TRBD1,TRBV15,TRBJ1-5,CATSRDRGIGQPQHF,TGTGCCACCAGCAGAGACAGGGGGATCGGTCAGCCCCAGCATTTT
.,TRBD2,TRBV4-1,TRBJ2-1,CASSSPRVAGGHEQFF,TGCGCCAGCAGCTCCCCGCGAGTAGCGGGAGGACATGAGCAGTTCTTC
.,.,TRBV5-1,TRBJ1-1,CASSPHSGRVGNTEAFF,TGCGCCAGCAGCCCACACAGCGGGAGGGTCGGAAACACTGAAGCTTTCTTT
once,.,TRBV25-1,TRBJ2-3,CASRPGQGFTDTQYF,TGTGCCAGCAGGCCGGGGCAGGGGTTCACAGATACGCAGTATTTT
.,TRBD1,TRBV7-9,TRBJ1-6,CASSHDGTGGSPLHF,TGTGCCAGCAGCCATGACGGGACAGGGGGTTCACCCCTCCACTTT
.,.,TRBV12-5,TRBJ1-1,CASGLVGERDTEAFF,TGTGCTAGTGGTTTGGTAGGGGAACGGGACACTGAAGCTTTCTTT
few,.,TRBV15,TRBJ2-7,CATSRAVQSSYEQYF,TGTGCCACCAGCCGAGCGGTCCAAAGCTCCTACGAGCAGTACTTC
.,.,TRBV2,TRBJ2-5,CASSRDTQETQYF,TGTGCCAGCTCGAGGGATACTCAAGAGACCCAGTACTTC
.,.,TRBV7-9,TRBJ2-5,CASSLVGSGAQYF,TGTGCCAGCAGCTTAGTAGGCAGCGGAGCCCAGTACTTC
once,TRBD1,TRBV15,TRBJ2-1,CATSLEETGGWVEQFF,TGTGCCACCAGCCTAGAGGAAACAGGGGGCTGGGTTGAGCAGTTCTTC
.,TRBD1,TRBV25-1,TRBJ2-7,CASSGDRVPSYEQYF,TGTGCCAGCAGTGGAGACAGGGTTCCCTCCTACGAGCAGTACTTC
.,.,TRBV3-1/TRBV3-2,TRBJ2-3,CASSREVEDTQYF,TGTGCCAGCAGTCGAGAAGTAGAGGATACGCAGTATTTT
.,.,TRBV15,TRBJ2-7,CATSRELEYEQYF,TGTGCCACCAGCAGAGAATTAGAGTACGAGCAGTACTTC
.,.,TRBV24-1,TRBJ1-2,CATSDRRDFYGYTF,TGTGCCACCAGTGATAGGCGGGACTTCTATGGCTACACCTTC
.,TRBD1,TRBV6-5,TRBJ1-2,CASSSTGGAIYGYTF,TGTGCCAGCAGTTCCACAGGGGGCGCTATCTATGGCTACACCTTC
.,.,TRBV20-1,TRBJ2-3,CSASHGGNTDTQYF,TGCAGTGCTAGTCACGGGGGAAACACAGATACGCAGTATTTT
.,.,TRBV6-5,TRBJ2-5,CASTVEETQYF,TGTGCCAGCACCGTAGAAGAGACCCAGTACTTC
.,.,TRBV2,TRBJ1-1,CASSSNLRVNTEAFF,TGTGCCAGCAGTTCTAATCTACGGGTGAACACTGAAGCTTTCTTT
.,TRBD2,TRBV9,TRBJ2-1,CASSGLAGEQFF,TGTGCCAGCAGCGGACTAGCCGGTGAGCAGTTCTTC
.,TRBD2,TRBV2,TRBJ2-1,CASGWGGSYNEQFF,TGTGCCAGCGGATGGGGGGGCTCCTACAATGAGCAGTTCTTC
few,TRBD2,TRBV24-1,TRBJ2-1,CATRSAGPSYNEQFF,TGTGCCACCAGGTCAGCGGGACCCTCCTACAATGAGCAGTTCTTC
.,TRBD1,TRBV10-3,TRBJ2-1,CAISERQQGSALEQFF,TGTGCCATCAGTGAGCGCCAACAGGGGTCAGCTTTGGAGCAGTTCTTC
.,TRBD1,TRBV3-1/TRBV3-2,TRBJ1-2,CASSQGQGEHYGYTF,TGTGCCAGCAGCCAAGGGCAGGGGGAACACTATGGCTACACCTTC
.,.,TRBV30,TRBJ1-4,CAWSVLAGRGEKLFF,TGTGCCTGGAGTGTTTTAGCAGGGCGGGGTGAAAAACTGTTTTTT